A single sample gave rise to the 10 T cell receptor beta chains below, sequenced in a study of OX40 agonist ivuxolimab in advanced cancers. Clones were read by immunoSEQ multiplex PCR, and TCRdb kept only the in-frame ones, dropping some. Altogether 45,000 to 65,000 clones are present, around 81% being singletons, with the ten largest covering about 2.9%. The sample in question was CD4+ or CD8+ T cells sorted from blood, obtained in a trial of the OX40 agonist ivuxolimab. The receptors were gathered from an adult with an advanced solid tumor such as melanoma, head and neck, liver or kidney cancer.

V is TRBV7-9 and J is TRBJ1-2, with D tentatively TRBD1 (5 bases). V shed 5 bases and J shed 2 bases, with 6 bases lying between them. The CDR3 has 12 residues. The germline gives CDR1 SEHNR, CDR2 FQNEAQ (reference sequence). CDR3 DNA: TGTGCCAGCAGCCGGGACAACTATGGCTACACCTTC. Translating it yields CASSRDNYGYTF. Full variable domain (rest looked up from reference TRBV7-9 and TRBJ1-2): DTGVSQNPRHKITKRGQNVTFRCDPISEHNRLYWYRQTLGQGPEFLTYFQNEAQLEKSRLLSDRFSAERPKGSFSTLEIQRTEQGDSAMYLCASSRDNYGYTFGSGTRLTVV.

The J gene is TRBJ2-5, the V gene TRBV9; weak D call: TRBD1 (6 bases). This CDR3 spans 15 amino acids. The germline CDR1 and CDR2 sequences are SGDLS and YYNGEE. V was pared by 3 bases and J by 5 bases, with 17 bases between. CDR3 bases: TGTGCCAGCAGCGCCGATTACAGGGTTCATGAGACCCAGTACTTC. It specifies CASSADYRVHETQYF.

V and J are TRBV5-1 and TRBJ2-3, with D perhaps TRBD2 (6 bases). The CDR3 is 14 residues long. Per the germline V gene, CDR1 is SGHRS and CDR2 is YFSETQ. With 5 bases removed from V and 2 bases from J, the gap between germline ends came to 12 bases. Here the CDR3 reads CASSSGTPTDTQYF. The CDR3 DNA sequence: TGCGCCAGCAGTTCCGGGACTCCCACAGATACGCAGTATTTT.

The rearrangement joins TRBV5-6 to TRBJ2-3; the match to TRBD2 covers 10 bases. The CDR3 length is 15 residues. Germline loops: CDR1 SGHDT, CDR2 YYEEEE. The V segment lost 0 bases and the J segment 5 bases; nucleotides outside the gene matches: 3. CDR3 sequence: CASSLVVAGGDTQYF. CDR3 nucleotide sequence: TGTGCCAGCAGCTTGGTGGTAGCGGGGGGAGATACGCAGTATTTT.

With regard to this clone: This CDR3 is also generated by other DNA sequences in the sample. The CDR3 DNA reads TGTGCCAGCAGTTACGGACAGAACACTGAAGCTTTCTTT. Protein product: CASSYGQNTEAFF. The chain joins TRBV6-5 to TRBJ1-1; D might be TRBD1 (5 bases). The V gene's germline CDR1 is MNHEY and CDR2 SVGAGI. The ends were cut back, 2 bases at V and 1 base at J, with 5 bases in the middle. The CDR3 consists of 13 residues.

The CDR3 region has the DNA TGTGCCAGCACCGGACAGGGGGATCAGCCCCAGCATTTT. This gives the protein CASTGQGDQPQHF. The chain combines TRBV6-6 with TRBJ1-5; 10 bases fit TRBD1. Trimming took 7 bases from V and 5 from J; bases not matched to a gene: 2. This CDR3 is built from 13 residues. Germline V lookup: CDR1 MNHNY, CDR2 SVGAGI (reference sequence).

The CDR3 protein is CASSELVQGYGYTF. The CDR3 DNA is TGTGCCAGCAGTGAACTTGTGCAGGGCTATGGCTACACCTTC. The V call is TRBV2, the J call TRBJ1-2, with D possibly being TRBD1 (5 bases). Germline V gene data show CDR1 as SNHLY and CDR2 as FYNNEI. V dropped 2 bases and J dropped 4 bases, with 11 bases sitting between them. The CDR3 sequence is 14 residues long.

The gene calls are TRBV6-5 and TRBJ2-2, with D possibly being TRBD1 or TRBD2 (5 bases each). From germline, CDR1 is MNHEY and CDR2 SVGAGI. Trimming cost V 5 bases and J 0 bases, with 7 bases left between them. This CDR3 is built from 14 residues. This CDR3 reads CASSRGPNTGELFF. CDR3 coding DNA: TGTGCCAGCAGTCGGGGCCCGAACACCGGGGAGCTGTTTTTT.

The chain uses TRBV4-3 and TRBJ1-1, with D tentatively TRBD1 (6 bases). V lost 7 bases to trimming and J lost 5 bases, with 20 bases between them. CDR3 size: 15 residues. Per germline, CDR1 LGHNA and CDR2 YSLEER. The CDR3 region is CASTQDFGGRTEAFF. The CDR3 coding sequence is TGCGCCAGCACACAAGATTTTGGGGGCCGGACTGAAGCTTTCTTT.

The chain employs TRBV6-1 and TRBJ1-5, with TRBD1 identical over 9 bases. The CDR3 runs to 17 residues. After removal of 4 bases from V and 2 bases from J, the junction contained 9 bases not matched to a gene. The germline CDR1 and CDR2 sequences are MNHNS and SASEGT. CDR3 DNA sequence: TGTGCCAGCAGTGCGGGGACAGGGTCGATGCGCAATCAGCCCCAGCATTTT. Residues: CASSAGTGSMRNQPQHF.